Each of the 24 T cell receptor beta chains below was sequenced from the same sample in a study of TIL therapy for anti-PD-1-resistant metastatic lung cancer. Time point noted: pre-treatment sample, taken before nivolumab and TIL therapy. Sequencing used immunoSEQ v3. TCRdb's table, derived via immunoSEQ multiplex PCR, lists solely in-frame clones and lacks some. The sample lists some 46,000 clones; around three quarters were seen once. Here the sequenced sample was blood, taken at baseline. The origin of the receptors is a man in his 70s with non-small cell lung cancer.

This chain uses TRBV10-2 with TRBJ1-5; possibly TRBD1 for D (5 bases). The CDR3 is 13 residues long. V was shortened by 4 bases and J by 9 bases, with 13 bases between the two germline ends. CDR1 WSHSY and CDR2 SAAADI come from the germline V gene. Written as DNA, the CDR3 is TGCGCCAGCAGTGGGACATTTGCGACGCCCCAGCATTTT. This translates into CASSGTFATPQHF.

The CDR3 coding sequence is TGTGCCAGCACGGGGGGGGACAGATTCACCGGGGAGCTGTTTTTT. Translating it yields CASTGGDRFTGELFF. The chain couples TRBV2 to TRBJ2-2, with D possibly being TRBD2 (8 bases). The CDR3 has 15 amino acids. The germline V and J ends were trimmed by 7 bases and 4 bases, with 16 bases remaining between them. Germline V gene lookup returns CDR1 SNHLY and CDR2 FYNNEI.

This chain links TRBV5-4 with TRBJ1-3; D might be TRBD1 (6 bases). V lost 3 bases to trimming and J lost 0 bases, with 13 bases between them. This CDR3 is built from 16 residues. Germline values: CDR1 SGHNT, CDR2 YYREEE (reference sequence). The CDR3 DNA reads as TGTGCCAGCAGCTCCGGCGGGGGGCTCTCTGGAAACACCATATATTTT. Translating it yields CASSSGGGLSGNTIYF.

The chain carries TRBV28 and TRBJ2-7; D is unclear. V was shortened by 6 bases and J by 3 bases, with 9 bases between the two germline ends. CDR1 and CDR2 from the germline V gene are MDHEN and SYDVKM. The CDR3 has 12 amino acids. Written as DNA, the CDR3 is TGTGCCAGCAGATTAGGTGGCTACGAGCAGTACTTC. It is translated as CASRLGGYEQYF.

The V and J genes are TRBV21-1 and TRBJ2-1; the table names TRBD1, a call not compared with the DNA. TRBV21-1 is described as a pseudogene. The CDR3 extends over 20 amino acids. CDR3 sequence reads: CASSKAHKGTPKYSYNEQFF. The CDR3 bases are TGTGCCAGCAGCAAAGCGCATAAGGGGACACCTAAATACTCCTACAATGAGCAGTTCTTC.

The chain recombines TRBV5-1 with TRBJ2-6; 15 bases line up with TRBD2. The V and J ends lost 4 bases and 3 bases, in that order; junction bases with no gene match: 8. The CDR3 extends over 19 amino acids. In germline, CDR1 is SGHRS, CDR2 YFSETQ. CDR3 DNA: TGCGCCAGCAGCCCGGGACTAGCGGGAGGTTCTTATGGGGCCAACGTCCTGACTTTC. Amino acids: CASSPGLAGGSYGANVLTF.

This chain links TRBV6-1 with TRBJ2-3; D gene ambiguous. V lost 5 bases to trimming and J lost 1 base, with 4 bases between them. The germline CDR1 and CDR2 sequences are MNHNS and SASEGT. The CDR3 has 12 amino acids. CDR3 coding DNA: TGTGCCAGCAGTTCTCGCACAGATACGCAGTATTTT. Protein sequence: CASSSRTDTQYF.

V gene TRBV5-6 combines with J gene TRBJ2-3, with 7 bases matching TRBD1. Looked up from germline, CDR1 is SGHDT and CDR2 is YYEEEE. The trim removed 2 bases at V and 4 bases at J, leaving 4 bases unmatched. The CDR3 is 14 residues long. CDR3 amino acids: CASSLSRGSDTQYF. In nucleotides, the CDR3 is TGTGCCAGCAGCTTATCCAGGGGGTCAGATACGCAGTATTTT.

J is TRBJ2-7 and V is TRBV28, with TRBD1 identical over 10 bases. Trimming cost V 4 bases and J 3 bases; bases outside gene matches: 6. This CDR3 has 15 amino acids. Germline V gene lookup returns CDR1 MDHEN and CDR2 SYDVKM. The CDR3 region has the DNA TGTGCCAGCAGTTCCCAGGGGACAGGGGTCTACGAGCAGTACTTC. Protein sequence: CASSSQGTGVYEQYF.

J is TRBJ2-2 and V is TRBV4-3, with D perhaps matching TRBD2 (5 bases). Germline V gene lookup returns CDR1 LGHNA and CDR2 YSLEER. CDR3 length equals 17 residues. Trimming left V 0 bases short and J 4 bases short, with 15 bases between. In nucleotides, the CDR3 is TGCGCCAGCAGCCAAGAGTACGTGGCCCGGGGCACCGGGGAGCTGTTTTTT. It specifies CASSQEYVARGTGELFF.

This rearrangement joins TRBV2 to TRBJ1-5; no firm D call. The V and J ends lost 0 bases and 3 bases respectively, with 9 bases between them. This CDR3 comprises 15 residues. The germline V gene encodes CDR1 SNHLY and CDR2 FYNNEI. The CDR3 loop reads CASSEAARLNQPQHF. In DNA form, the CDR3 reads TGTGCCAGCAGTGAAGCGGCCAGGCTCAATCAGCCCCAGCATTTT.

This chain uses TRBV29-1 with TRBJ2-7; possible D gene TRBD1, 6 bases. Germline V gene lookup returns CDR1 SQVTM and CDR2 ANQGSEA. The CDR3 has 13 amino acids. Trimming took 6 bases from V and 1 from J, leaving 13 bases between them. CDR3 sequence (DNA): TGCAGCGTCATGACAGGAGAATCCTACGAGCAGTACTTC. Amino acids: CSVMTGESYEQYF.

This clone was seen a single time. The chain links TRBV30 to TRBJ1-1; TRBD1 aligns across 7 bases. Trimming at V came to 3 bases and at J to 1 base, leaving 5 bases not matched to a gene. This CDR3 region has 14 residues. Per the germline V gene, CDR1 is GTSNPN and CDR2 is SVGIG (reference sequence). The CDR3 region has the DNA TGTGCCTGGAGAGGGGGACAGCGGAACACTGAAGCTTTCTTT. Amino acid sequence: CAWRGGQRNTEAFF.

The chain recombines TRBV25-1 with TRBJ1-4; D is uncertain. Trimming cost V 5 bases and J 5 bases, with 6 bases left between them. This CDR3 has 12 residues. From germline, CDR1 is MGHDK and CDR2 SYGVNS. CDR3 sequence reads: CASSKINEKLFF. The CDR3, as DNA: TGTGCCAGCAGTAAAATAAATGAAAAACTGTTTTTT.

This clone was found once. The chain employs TRBV4-3 and TRBJ2-5; a weak D match, TRBD1 (6 bases). Trimming took off 0 bases at V and 5 bases at J, with 13 bases between the two ends. CDR3 length: 15 residues. Germline CDR1 and CDR2: LGHNA and YSLEER. The CDR3: CASSQDLRTVETQYF. In DNA, the CDR3 is TGCGCCAGCAGCCAAGACCTCAGGACAGTTGAGACCCAGTACTTC.

The J gene is TRBJ2-1, the V gene TRBV6-1, with a weak D call TRBD2 (5 bases). The germline V and J ends were trimmed by 5 bases and 2 bases, with 10 bases remaining between them. CDR1 and CDR2 from the germline V gene are MNHNS and SASEGT. This CDR3 has 14 amino acids. The CDR3 spells CASSREFTYNEQFF. The DNA of the CDR3 is TGTGCCAGCAGTAGGGAGTTCACCTACAATGAGCAGTTCTTC.

The chain is built from TRBV18 and TRBJ2-3; no reliable D call. V lost 0 bases and J lost 5, with 9 bases in between. Looked up from germline, CDR1 is KGHSH and CDR2 is LQKENI. The CDR3 runs to 14 residues. CDR3 nucleotide sequence: TGTGCCAGCTCACCACCGTCGGCTGTAGATACGCAGTATTTT. Protein: CASSPPSAVDTQYF. Using reference TRBV18 and TRBJ2-3 for the parts outside the CDR3, the full variable domain is NAGVMQNPRHLVRRRGQEARLRCSPMKGHSHVYWYRQLPEEGLKFMVYLQKENIIDESGMPKERFSAEFPKEGPSILRIQQVVRGDSAAYFCASSPPSAVDTQYFGPGTRLTVL.

This clone came up a few times. This chain joins TRBV6-6 and TRBJ1-5; no reliable D call. Germline CDR1 is MNHNY and CDR2 is SVGAGI (reference sequence). The CDR3 consists of 13 residues. Trimming removed 2 bases from V and 1 base from J, with 3 bases in between. DNA for the CDR3: TGTGCCAGCAGTTACGAGAGCAATCAGCCCCAGCATTTT. Translating it yields CASSYESNQPQHF.

V is TRBV6-6 and J is TRBJ1-5; D ambiguous. This CDR3 comprises 15 residues. The V gene lost 1 base and the J gene lost 2 bases, with 9 bases spanning the gap. From germline, CDR1 is MNHNY and CDR2 SVGAGI (reference sequence). The CDR3 bases are TGTGCCAGCAGTTACTATCCGGCGGGCAATCAGCCCCAGCATTTT. Protein product: CASSYYPAGNQPQHF.

This clone was recorded a few times. The chain couples TRBV27 to TRBJ1-5, with D unresolved. V lost 8 bases and J 5 bases, leaving 13 bases between the germline ends. The CDR3 contains 13 residues. Germline loops: CDR1 MNHEY, CDR2 SMNVEV (reference sequence). Here the CDR3 reads CASQTSGDQPQHF. DNA for the CDR3: TGTGCCAGCCAGACGAGCGGGGATCAGCCCCAGCATTTT.

The V and J genes are TRBV5-1 and TRBJ2-1, with 12 bases that match TRBD2. The junction had 7 bases not matched to a gene; V was cut back by 3 bases and J by 6 bases. Per the germline V gene, CDR1 is SGHRS and CDR2 is YFSETQ. The CDR3 contains 16 residues. The CDR3 coding sequence is TGCGCCAGCAGCTCTACGTCTAGCGGGAGGGCCAATGAGCAGTTCTTC. Encoded protein: CASSSTSSGRANEQFF. The whole variable domain, filled in from reference TRBV5-1 and TRBJ2-1, reads KAGVTQTPRYLIKTRGQQVTLSCSPISGHRSVSWYQQTPGQGLQFLFEYFSETQRNKGNFPGRFSGRQFSNSRSEMNVSTLELGDSALYLCASSSTSSGRANEQFFGPGTRLTVL.

This clone is labeled as medium-sized (0.01 to 0.1%). The rearrangement links TRBV6-6 to TRBJ1-4; D remains ambiguous. Trimming pared 2 bases from V and 0 bases from J, leaving 10 bases between. CDR3 size: 16 residues. The V gene's germline CDR1 is MNHNY and CDR2 SVGAGI (reference sequence). The CDR3 loop reads CASSYEGVPTNEKLFF. CDR3 sequence (DNA): TGTGCCAGCAGTTACGAGGGAGTTCCAACTAATGAAAAACTGTTTTTT.

V is TRBV9 and J is TRBJ2-5; 14 nucleotides agree with TRBD2. Losses at the gene ends were 2 bases for V and 2 bases for J; bases not matched to a gene: 5. The CDR3 loop spans 17 amino acids. Germline V CDR1 and CDR2: SGDLS, YYNGEE. The CDR3 nucleotides are TGTGCCAGCAGCGTTGGACTAGCGGGAGGTTCACAAGAGACCCAGTACTTC. The encoded protein is CASSVGLAGGSQETQYF.

The chain couples TRBV14 to TRBJ1-1; the match to TRBD1 covers 7 bases. Germline V gene data show CDR1 as SGHDN and CDR2 as FVKESK. With V trimmed by 4 bases and J by 0 bases, 5 bases remained unmatched. The CDR3 contains 15 residues. For the CDR3, the DNA is TGTGCCAGCAGCCGCCACAGGGGATTGAACACTGAAGCTTTCTTT. Encoded protein: CASSRHRGLNTEAFF.